A selection of T cell receptor beta chains follows, all from one sample in a study of T cells after yellow fever vaccination. Each CDR3 protein is one row after TCRdb ran MiXCR on the 5' RACE reads. Of over 200,000 distinct CDR3 sequences in the sample, 6.5% to 7.5% were seen once. The sample was CD4+ T cells sorted from PBMCs, taken on the day of the yellow fever booster vaccination. These receptors originate from a man aged 25 to 45 who received the YFV17D yellow fever vaccine. Both conserved end residues are part of each CDR3. A D gene is named only where the DNA matches it firmly. Some rows have no size entry. The others give once, few or many, or a class for an expanded clone.

.	TRBJ2-5	TRBD2	TRBV4-2	CASSQAASGSLGGETQYF	TGTGCCAGCAGCCAAGCGGCTAGCGGGAGCCTTGGGGGAGAGACCCAGTACTTC
many	TRBJ2-7	.	TRBV6-5	CASSYSRTNYEQYF	TGTGCCAGCAGTTACTCGAGGACAAACTACGAGCAGTACTTC
many	TRBJ2-7	.	TRBV20-1	CSARLLKRHDEQYF	TGCAGTGCTCGACTCCTGAAGAGGCATGACGAGCAGTACTTC
.	TRBJ2-3	.	TRBV5-1	CASSLIRTPWTQYF	TGCGCCAGCAGCCTGATACGGACCCCCTGGACGCAGTATTTT
.	TRBJ2-1	.	TRBV11-2	CASSLGRLAGNRNEQFF	TGTGCCAGCAGCTTAGGCCGTCTTGCGGGAAACCGAAATGAGCAGTTCTTC
many	TRBJ2-1	TRBD2	TRBV20-1	CSAITSGLFYNEQFF	TGCAGTGCTATTACTAGCGGTTTGTTCTACAATGAGCAGTTCTTC
many	TRBJ2-2	.	TRBV7-2	CASNTRGGELFF	TGTGCCAGCAATACAAGGGGCGGGGAGCTGTTTTTT
.	TRBJ2-1	TRBD2	TRBV7-3	CASSLVVGGPNEQFF	TGTGCCAGCAGCTTAGTTGTGGGAGGGCCTAATGAGCAGTTCTTC
few	TRBJ2-1	TRBD2	TRBV5-1	CASSFAPGLAGGGPVNEQFF	TGCGCCAGCAGCTTTGCGCCGGGACTAGCGGGAGGGGGGCCTGTCAATGAGCAGTTCTTC
few	TRBJ1-3	TRBD1	TRBV5-1	CASSQSSQGSGLVTIYF	TGCGCCAGCAGCCAGTCGTCACAGGGGAGCGGTCTGGTCACCATATATTTT
many	TRBJ2-7	TRBD2	TRBV5-5	CASSYGTSGNYEQYF	TGTGCCAGCAGCTACGGGACTAGCGGGAACTACGAGCAGTACTTC
.	TRBJ2-5	.	TRBV18	CASSPRLTETQYF	TGTGCCAGCTCACCACGGCTGACAGAGACCCAGTACTTC
.	TRBJ2-1	TRBD2	TRBV5-1	CASATSARDYNEQFF	TGCGCCAGCGCGACTAGCGCGAGAGACTACAATGAGCAGTTCTTC
many	TRBJ2-1	.	TRBV6-2/TRBV6-3	CASSEGGRAGYEQFF	TGTGCCAGCAGTGAGGGGGGGAGGGCTGGCTATGAGCAGTTCTTC
.	TRBJ1-2	.	TRBV7-2	CASSLGKGLYGYTF	TGTGCCAGCAGCTTAGGGAAGGGTCTATATGGCTACACCTTC
.	TRBJ1-4	.	TRBV7-2	CASSLDGGWELFF	TGTGCCAGCAGCTTAGACGGGGGCTGGGAACTGTTTTTT
.	TRBJ2-5	TRBD2	TRBV7-2	CASSARLAGQGETQYF	TGTGCCAGCAGCGCCCGACTAGCGGGACAGGGAGAGACCCAGTACTTC
.	TRBJ2-5	.	TRBV28	CASSGYIETQYF	TGTGCCAGCAGTGGCTACATAGAGACCCAGTACTTC
many	TRBJ1-5	.	TRBV12-3/TRBV12-4	CASSRPGAHGSQHF	TGTGCCAGCAGCCGACCAGGGGCCCATGGGTCCCAGCATTTT
.	TRBJ2-1	TRBD1	TRBV3-1	CASSRTSTGGSNEQFF	TGTGCCAGCAGCCGTACCTCGACAGGGGGCTCCAATGAGCAGTTCTTC
once	TRBJ1-5	.	TRBV20-1	CSASVQGKSLFF	TGCAGTGCTAGTGTACAGGGAAAAAGTCTTTTTTTT
few	TRBJ2-5	TRBD2	TRBV20-1	CSTTSGRAQETQYF	TGCAGCACTACTAGCGGGAGGGCTCAAGAGACCCAGTACTTC
.	TRBJ2-5	.	TRBV12-5	CASGLVRGHLETQYF	TGTGCTAGTGGTTTGGTACGGGGCCACCTAGAGACCCAGTACTTC
.	TRBJ2-7	TRBD1	TRBV6-5	CASSWGAGTGAYEQYF	TGTGCCAGCAGTTGGGGGGCCGGGACAGGAGCATACGAGCAGTACTTC
many	TRBJ1-1	.	TRBV19	CASSIQEGYTEAFF	TGTGCCAGTAGTATACAGGAGGGTTATACTGAAGCTTTCTTT
many	TRBJ2-3	TRBD2	TRBV15	CATSREKGGRELDTQYF	TGTGCCACCAGCAGAGAGAAAGGCGGGAGAGAGTTAGATACGCAGTATTTT
many	TRBJ1-1	TRBD1	TRBV20-1	CSAGRTGLTEAFF	TGCAGTGCTGGCAGGACAGGGTTGACTGAAGCTTTCTTT
many	TRBJ2-7	.	TRBV6-1	CASSAPGFQGHEQYF	TGTGCCAGCAGTGCTCCCGGATTTCAGGGCCACGAGCAGTACTTC
.	TRBJ2-3	TRBD1	TRBV5-6	CASSRTTGGQTDTQYF	TGTGCCAGCAGCCGAACTACAGGGGGTCAAACAGATACGCAGTATTTT
many	TRBJ2-7	.	TRBV2	CASRSQVPEQYF	TGTGCCAGCAGATCACAGGTCCCCGAGCAGTACTTC
many	TRBJ1-5	.	TRBV6-2/TRBV6-3	CASSYVSNQPQHF	TGTGCCAGCAGTTACGTTAGCAATCAGCCCCAGCATTTT
.	TRBJ2-2	TRBD1	TRBV11-2	CASSLDPTGGFGGELFF	TGTGCCAGCAGCTTAGATCCGACAGGGGGATTCGGCGGGGAGCTGTTTTTT
few	TRBJ2-5	TRBD1	TRBV28	CASSLTGGGRAQYF	TGTGCCAGCAGTTTGACAGGGGGTGGGCGGGCCCAGTACTTC
.	TRBJ1-6	.	TRBV6-1	CASRTGGVAYNSPLHF	TGTGCCAGCAGGACCGGGGGTGTTGCCTATAATTCACCCCTCCACTTT
many	TRBJ2-2	.	TRBV7-2	CASRLTSGTLTGELFF	TGTGCCAGCAGACTAACGTCCGGGACACTAACTGGGGAGCTGTTTTTT
few	TRBJ2-2	.	TRBV20-1	CSASSTQRANTGELFF	TGCAGTGCTAGTTCTACCCAGCGGGCGAACACCGGGGAGCTGTTTTTT
many	TRBJ1-3	TRBD1	TRBV9	CASGKGQNIGNTIYF	TGTGCCAGCGGGAAGGGACAGAATATTGGAAACACCATATATTTT
many	TRBJ2-5	.	TRBV7-2	CASSPRVGETQYF	TGTGCCAGCAGTCCGAGAGTCGGAGAGACCCAGTACTTC
.	TRBJ2-1	.	TRBV28	CASTTLTEQFF	TGTGCCAGCACAACATTAACGGAGCAGTTCTTC
few	TRBJ1-4	.	TRBV20-1	CSASRAVATNEKLFF	TGCAGTGCTAGCCGCGCAGTCGCAACTAATGAAAAACTGTTTTTT
few	TRBJ1-5	.	TRBV20-1	CSARAGGGGQPQHF	TGCAGTGCTAGAGCTGGTGGGGGCGGGCAGCCCCAGCATTTT
many	TRBJ2-3	TRBD2	TRBV11-3	CASSLGLAVTDTQYF	TGTGCCAGCAGCTTGGGACTAGCGGTCACAGATACGCAGTATTTT
once	TRBJ2-3	.	TRBV5-1	CASSLVAFRDTQYF	TGCGCCAGCAGCTTGGTTGCATTCAGAGATACGCAGTATTTT
.	TRBJ1-2	.	TRBV20-1	CSAGATAYGYTF	TGCAGTGCTGGGGCCACGGCCTATGGCTACACCTTC
many	TRBJ2-1	.	TRBV12-3/TRBV12-4	CASSFQGRGEQFF	TGTGCCAGCAGTTTTCAGGGTCGAGGTGAGCAGTTCTTC